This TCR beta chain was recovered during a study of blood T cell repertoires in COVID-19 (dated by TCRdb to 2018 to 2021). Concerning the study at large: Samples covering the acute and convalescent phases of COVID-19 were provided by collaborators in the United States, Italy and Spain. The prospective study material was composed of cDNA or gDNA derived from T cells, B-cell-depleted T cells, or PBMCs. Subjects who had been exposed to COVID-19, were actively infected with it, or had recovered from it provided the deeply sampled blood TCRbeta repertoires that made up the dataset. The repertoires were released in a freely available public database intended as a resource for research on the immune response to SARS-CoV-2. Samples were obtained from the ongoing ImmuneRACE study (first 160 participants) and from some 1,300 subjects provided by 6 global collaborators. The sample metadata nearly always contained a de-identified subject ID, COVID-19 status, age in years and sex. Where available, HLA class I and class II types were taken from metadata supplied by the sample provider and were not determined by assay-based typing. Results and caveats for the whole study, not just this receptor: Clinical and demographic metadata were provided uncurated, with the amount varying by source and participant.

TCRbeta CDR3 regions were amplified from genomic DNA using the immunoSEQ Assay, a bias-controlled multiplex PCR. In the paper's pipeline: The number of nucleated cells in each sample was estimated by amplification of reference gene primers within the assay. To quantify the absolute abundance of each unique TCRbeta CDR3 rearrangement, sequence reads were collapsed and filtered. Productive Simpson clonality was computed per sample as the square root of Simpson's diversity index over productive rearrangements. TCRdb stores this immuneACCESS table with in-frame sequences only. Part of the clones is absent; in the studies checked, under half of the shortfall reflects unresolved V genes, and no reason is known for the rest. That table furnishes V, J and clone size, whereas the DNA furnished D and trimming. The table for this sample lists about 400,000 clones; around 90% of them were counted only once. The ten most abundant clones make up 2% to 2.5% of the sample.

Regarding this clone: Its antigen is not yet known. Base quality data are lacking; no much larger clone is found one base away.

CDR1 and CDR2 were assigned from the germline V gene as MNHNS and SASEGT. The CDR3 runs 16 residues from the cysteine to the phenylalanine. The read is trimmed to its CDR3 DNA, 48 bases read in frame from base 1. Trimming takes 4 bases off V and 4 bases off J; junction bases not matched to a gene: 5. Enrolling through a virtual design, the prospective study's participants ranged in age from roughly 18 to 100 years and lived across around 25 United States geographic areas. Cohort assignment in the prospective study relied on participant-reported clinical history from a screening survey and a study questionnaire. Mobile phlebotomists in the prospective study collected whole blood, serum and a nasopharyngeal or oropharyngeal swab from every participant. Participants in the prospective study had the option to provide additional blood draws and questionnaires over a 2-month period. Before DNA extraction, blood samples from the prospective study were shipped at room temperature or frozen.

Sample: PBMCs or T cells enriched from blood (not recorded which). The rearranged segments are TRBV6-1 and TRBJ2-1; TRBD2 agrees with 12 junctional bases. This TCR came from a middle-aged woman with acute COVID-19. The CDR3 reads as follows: CASSALAGGLYNEQFF. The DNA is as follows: TGTGCCAGCAGTGCACTAGCGGGGGGCTTGTACAATGAGCAGTTCTTC.